This entry is about one T cell receptor beta chain. Time point reported: persistent/refractory GD, antithyroid drugs over 5 years with positive TRAb. From PBMCs, RNA was extracted and then used to make the TCR library. iRepertoire HTBI primers and Arm-PCR of CDR3 regions built TCR beta libraries. In the original processing: Among the samples, around 61 TRBV and 14 to 15 TRBJ segments were identified. Using its own MiXCR run on the multiplex PCR reads, TCRdb lists one record per CDR3 protein. These V and J calls originate from TCRdb's pipeline instead of the authors' own analysis. The sample shows approximately 440,000 distinct CDR3 sequences, 23% of them seen only once. The record originates from a study of regulatory T cells in long-lasting Graves disease. The CDR3 has 14 amino acids. CDR1 SGHRS and CDR2 YFSETQ come from the germline V gene. V lost 4 bases and J 6 bases, leaving 14 bases between the germline ends.

This chain joins TRBV5-1 and TRBJ1-5; the D gene is possibly TRBD1 (5 bases). The receptor was isolated from a female donor with Graves disease. Sequenced here: peripheral blood mononuclear cells (PBMCs), sampled when the disease was refractory, from a patient treated with antithyroid drugs. The CDR3 region has the DNA TGCGCCAGCAGCCGTTCCGGGGGTACTCAGCCCCAGCATTTT. It yields the protein CASSRSGGTQPQHF.